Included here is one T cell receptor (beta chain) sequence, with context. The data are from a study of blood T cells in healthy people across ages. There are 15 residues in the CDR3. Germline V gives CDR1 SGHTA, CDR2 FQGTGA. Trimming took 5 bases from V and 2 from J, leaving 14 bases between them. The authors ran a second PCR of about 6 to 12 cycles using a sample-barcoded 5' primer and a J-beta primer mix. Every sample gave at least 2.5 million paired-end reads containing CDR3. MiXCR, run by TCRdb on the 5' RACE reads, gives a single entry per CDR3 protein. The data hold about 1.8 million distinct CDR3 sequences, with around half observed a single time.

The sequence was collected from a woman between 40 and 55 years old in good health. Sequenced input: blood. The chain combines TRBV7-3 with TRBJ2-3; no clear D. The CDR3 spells CASSQTGQITDTQYF. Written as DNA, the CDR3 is TGTGCCAGCAGCCAAACTGGGCAGATCACAGATACGCAGTATTTT.